Following are 20 T cell receptor beta chains from one sample sequenced in a study of T-cell reconstitution after alpha-beta-depleted transplantation in children. As it was prepared, the TCRbeta library received unique molecular identifiers. TCRdb called the PCR reads again in MiXCR, with one record for every CDR3 protein. The repertoire holds 600,000 to 700,000 distinct CDR3 sequences, with under 15% as singletons. The sequencing used PBMCs, collected before TCRalphabeta/CD19-depleted stem cell transplant. Receptors were obtained from a girl between 2 and 10 years old with congenital amegakaryocytic thrombocytopenia, due to receive a stem cell transplant.

In DNA form, the CDR3 reads TGTGCCAGCAGCCAAGCTAGCGGGAGCGCGGATACGCAGTATTTT. Translated: CASSQASGSADTQYF. This chain uses TRBV4-2 with TRBJ2-3, with 10 bases matching TRBD2. The V gene's germline CDR1 is LGHNA and CDR2 YNFKEQ. The CDR3 length is 15 residues. Trimming cost V 1 base and J 6 bases; bases outside gene matches: 4.

The rearrangement links TRBV7-3 to TRBJ1-5; D uncertain. This CDR3 comprises 11 residues. The germline V gene has CDR1 SGHTA and CDR2 FQGTGA. V was cut by 1 base and J by 7 bases, with 2 bases left in between. In DNA form, the CDR3 reads TGTGCCAGCAGCTTAATCCAGCCCCAGCATTTT. Translation gives CASSLIQPQHF.

This clonotype was seen only a few times. This sequence joins TRBV5-1 and TRBJ2-7; either TRBD1 or TRBD2 may supply D (6 bases each). The CDR3 has 14 residues. In germline, CDR1 is SGHRS, CDR2 YFSETQ. The ends were cut back, 4 bases at V and 5 bases at J, with 16 bases in the middle. CDR3 loop: CASSLVGGNDEQYF. DNA for the CDR3: TGCGCCAGCAGCCTTGTGGGGGGCAACGACGAGCAGTACTTC.

Of note for this clonotype: This may arise from a read error, as a much more abundant clone is one base away. Lacking the conserved final phenylalanine or tryptophan, this CDR3 likely reflects a read error. The chain recombines TRBV20-1 with TRBJ2-1, with 8 bases identical to TRBD2. The V segment lost 5 bases and the J segment 8 bases; nucleotides outside the gene matches: 8. The CDR3 contains 13 residues. Germline values: CDR1 DFQATT, CDR2 SNEGSKA (reference sequence). The CDR3 sequence is CSAGKTSDHEQFL. The CDR3 DNA reads as TGCAGTGCTGGGAAGACTAGCGACCATGAGCAGTTCCTC.

This clonotype has a count of ten or more. V is TRBV6-1 and J is TRBJ2-5; the match to TRBD2 covers 9 bases. Germline values: CDR1 MNHNS, CDR2 SASEGT. CDR3 length: 17 amino acids. The J segment lost 5 bases and the V segment lost 2 bases, leaving 12 bases of the junction unmatched. For the CDR3, the DNA is TGTGCCAGCAGTGAAACCCTTAGCGGGAGAAAGGGCGAGACCCAGTACTTC. As protein: CASSETLSGRKGETQYF.

This clonotype showed up many times. The rearrangement links TRBV12-3 or TRBV12-4 to TRBJ2-1, with 14 bases identical to TRBD2. The CDR3 has 14 amino acids. Trimming cost V 7 bases and J 16 bases; bases outside gene matches: 12. The CDR3 loop reads CASIPGLAGELLFF. CDR3 nucleotides: TGTGCCAGCATCCCGGGACTAGCGGGAGAACTGTTATTCTTC.

This clonotype occurred many times. The chain has TRBV20-1 and TRBJ2-1; 12 bases line up with TRBD2. Germline V CDR1 and CDR2: DFQATT, SNEGSKA (reference sequence). V lost 7 bases and J lost 7; bases outside the gene matches: 5. The CDR3 consists of 13 residues. In nucleotides, the CDR3 is TGCAGTGTACGACTAGCGGGAGCTAATGAGCAGTTCTTC. This gives the protein CSVRLAGANEQFF.

This chain joins TRBV25-1 and TRBJ2-7, with 9 bases that match TRBD2. J lost 5 bases, V lost 3 bases, and 5 bases had no gene match. This CDR3 region has 14 residues. Germline CDR1 and CDR2: MGHDK and SYGVNS. The CDR3 sequence: CASSDPSGENEQYF. For the CDR3, the DNA is TGTGCCAGCAGTGACCCTAGCGGGGAGAACGAGCAGTACTTC.

This clonotype has a handful of counts. The gene calls are TRBV12-3 or TRBV12-4 and TRBJ2-4, with TRBD2 identical over 7 bases. Germline trimming cut 8 bases from V and 13 bases from J; bases unmatched to any gene: 17. CDR3 size: 14 residues. CDR3 region: CASCHGGGAGSQYF. Here the CDR3 DNA reads TGTGCCAGCTGCCATGGGGGGGGAGCGGGCTCACAGTACTTC.

This clonotype came up a few times. This rearrangement joins TRBV12-3 or TRBV12-4 to TRBJ1-1, with D unclear. Trimming pared 3 bases from V and 0 bases from J, leaving 11 bases between. The CDR3 runs to 15 residues. The CDR3 reads CASSLPRHLNTEAFF. CDR3 DNA sequence: TGTGCCAGCAGTTTGCCTAGACATTTGAACACTGAAGCTTTCTTT.

This clonotype was observed many times. Here the CDR3 reads CASSLGGIEAYEQYF. In DNA form, the CDR3 reads TGTGCCAGCAGCTTGGGGGGAATTGAGGCCTACGAGCAGTACTTC. This chain joins TRBV5-5 and TRBJ2-7; D not resolved. CDR1 is SGHKS, CDR2 YYEKEE, per germline (reference sequence). With 0 bases removed from V and 2 bases from J, the gap between germline ends came to 12 bases. The CDR3 length is 15 residues.

The gene calls are TRBV7-3 and TRBJ2-7; D is possibly TRBD1 or TRBD2 (6 bases each). Trimming removed 5 bases from V and 2 bases from J, with 16 bases in between. The CDR3 totals 15 residues. Germline values: CDR1 SGHTA, CDR2 FQGTGA. Here the CDR3 DNA reads TGTGCCAGCAGCCCCCAAGGGGGGAGCCCCTACGAGCAGTACTTC. This gives the protein CASSPQGGSPYEQYF.

In its sample, this clonotype was seen many times. The chain couples TRBV5-6 to TRBJ2-1; TRBD1 agrees at 9 bases. This CDR3 has 16 amino acids. Trimming cost V 4 bases and J 9 bases; bases outside gene matches: 14. Germline V CDR1 and CDR2: SGHDT, YYEEEE. Written as DNA, the CDR3 is TGTGCCAGCAGCATGAAACCGGGACAGGGTGCTAGTGAGCAGTTCTTC. This translates into CASSMKPGQGASEQFF.

CDR3 amino acids: CATSREGSGSYNEQFF. The DNA of the CDR3 is TGTGCCACCAGCAGAGAAGGTAGCGGCTCCTACAATGAGCAGTTCTTC. The chain employs TRBV15 and TRBJ2-1; a possible D gene is TRBD2 (6 bases). The germline CDR1 and CDR2 sequences are LNHNV and YYDKDF (reference sequence). Trimming pared 0 bases from V and 0 bases from J, leaving 9 bases between. The CDR3 totals 16 residues.

This clonotype has a handful of counts. This sequence joins TRBV20-1 and TRBJ1-2; 8 bases agree with TRBD1. CDR1 and CDR2 (germline): DFQATT, SNEGSKA (reference sequence). CDR3 length equals 14 residues. V lost 3 bases and J lost 3; bases outside the gene matches: 6. The CDR3 is CSARGPGQDYGYTF. The CDR3 DNA reads TGCAGTGCTAGGGGACCGGGACAGGACTATGGCTACACCTTC.

Ten or more counts support this clonotype. The chain links TRBV20-1 to TRBJ2-1; D uncertain. The ends were cut back, 5 bases at V and 8 bases at J, with 13 bases in the middle. CDR3 length: 12 amino acids. CDR1 DFQATT and CDR2 SNEGSKA come from the germline V gene (reference sequence). CDR3 residues: CSAQESTHEQFF. In DNA form, the CDR3 reads TGCAGTGCTCAGGAGAGTACCCATGAGCAGTTCTTC.

The chain recombines TRBV5-1 with TRBJ2-1; D is possibly TRBD2 (5 bases). This CDR3 region has 13 residues. CDR1 SGHRS and CDR2 YFSETQ come from the germline V gene. The ends were cut back, 6 bases at V and 8 bases at J, with 15 bases in the middle. Written as DNA, the CDR3 is TGCGCCAGCAACGGGATCCCTGCGCATGAGCAGTTCTTC. Its translation: CASNGIPAHEQFF.

This clonotype was recorded at least ten times. The chain joins TRBV4-1 to TRBJ2-1; D is unclear. The germline gives CDR1 MGHRA, CDR2 YSYEKL. The CDR3 is made up of 16 amino acids. Deletions cut 1 base from V and 7 bases from J, with 17 bases between. CDR3 bases: TGCGCCAGCAGCCAAGTTATTGTAGTTATCCCAAATGAGCAGTTCTTC. Its translation: CASSQVIVVIPNEQFF.

The chain combines TRBV5-5 with TRBJ2-2; 7 nucleotides agree with TRBD2. The CDR3 extends over 16 amino acids. V shed 3 bases and J 0 bases; nucleotides not matched to a gene: 5. CDR1 and CDR2 from the germline V gene are SGHKS and YYEKEE (reference sequence). The CDR3: CASSWTRPSNTGELFF. CDR3 DNA sequence: TGTGCCAGCAGCTGGACTAGGCCTTCGAACACCGGGGAGCTGTTTTTT. Variable domain in full (rest from reference TRBV5-5 and TRBJ2-2): DAGVTQSPTHLIKTRGQQVTLRCSPISGHKSVSWYQQVLGQGPQFIFQYYEKEERGRGNFPDRFSARQFPNYSSELNVNALLLGDSALYLCASSWTRPSNTGELFFGEGSRLTVL.

This clonotype appeared a few times. The V gene is TRBV12-3 or TRBV12-4, the J gene TRBJ2-1; 11 nucleotides align to TRBD2. The CDR3 length is 12 residues. Losses at the gene ends were 3 bases for V and 12 bases for J; bases not matched to a gene: 1. CDR3 in DNA: TGTGCCAGCAGTTTCCTAGCGGGGGGGCAGTTCTTC. Its translation: CASSFLAGGQFF.